This is a list of T cell receptor beta chains from one sample in a study of shared clonotypes between healthy human individuals. Assay used: immunoSEQ multiplex PCR; TCRdb lists only in-frame clones, some missing. The table lists 950,000 to 1,100,000 clones, around 78% of them singletons, with under 0.8% in the top ten. The sample taken for sequencing was memory CD4+ T cells from PBMCs. These receptors were obtained from a man aged 18 to 30 in good health. Some clones in this sample may be carry-over from other donors' samples. Both conserved end residues are part of each CDR3. D genes are given only for firm matches. A clone size is listed for some rows: how often the clone was seen (once, few, many), or a class if it is expanded.

d_gene,v_gene,abundance,j_gene,CDR3nt,CDR3aa
.,TRBV28,.,TRBJ1-2,TGTGCCAGCAGTTTACCTTATACAGGGCGGAATGGCTACACCTTC,CASSLPYTGRNGYTF
TRBD2,TRBV4-1,.,TRBJ2-1,TGCGCCAGCAGCCAAGTCTCCGGACTAGCTGGGAATGAGCAGTTCTTC,CASSQVSGLAGNEQFF
.,TRBV5-6,.,TRBJ2-1,TGTGCCAGCAGCATGCGACTAGTGTCCTACAATGAGCAGTTCTTC,CASSMRLVSYNEQFF
.,TRBV7-9,.,TRBJ1-1,TGTGCCAGCAGCTGGGGACCGAACACTGAAGCTTTCTTT,CASSWGPNTEAFF
.,TRBV28,.,TRBJ1-4,TGTGCCAGCAGTTCGGGGTCCACTAATGAAAAACTGTTTTTT,CASSSGSTNEKLFF
.,TRBV14,once,TRBJ2-3,TGTGCCAGCAGCCAAGGGGGCAGGGGTCCCAGCACAGATACGCAGTATTTT,CASSQGGRGPSTDTQYF
TRBD1,TRBV28,.,TRBJ2-1,TGTGCCAGCAGTCCGCCCCAGGGGGCCTACAATGAGCAGTTCTTC,CASSPPQGAYNEQFF
.,TRBV7-2,.,TRBJ1-5,TGTGCCAGCAGCTTAGCTCGCTACAATCAGCCCCAGCATTTT,CASSLARYNQPQHF
TRBD2,TRBV28,.,TRBJ2-3,TGTGCCAGCAGTGGCTTAGCGGGGGGCGCAGATACGCAGTATTTT,CASSGLAGGADTQYF
.,TRBV27,.,TRBJ1-1,TGTGCCAGCAGTTTCCTTAACCCCGCGGGGAGGGTGAACACTGAAGCTTTCTTT,CASSFLNPAGRVNTEAFF
TRBD1,TRBV5-6,once,TRBJ2-5,TGTGCCAGCAGCTTTAGGTCTTGGACAGGGGGCGAAGAGACCCAGTACTTC,CASSFRSWTGGEETQYF
.,TRBV15,few,TRBJ1-2,TGTGCCACCAGCAGGCAAGTAGGGTATGGCTACACCTTC,CATSRQVGYGYTF
.,TRBV7-4,.,TRBJ2-7,TGTGCCAGCAGCAACCTTGTCCGGGTACCCTACGAGCAGTACTTC,CASSNLVRVPYEQYF
.,TRBV10-2,.,TRBJ2-1,TGCGCCAGCAGCGGTACTAGTGGGTACAATGAGCAGTTCTTC,CASSGTSGYNEQFF
TRBD2,TRBV4-3,.,TRBJ2-4,TGCGCCAGCAGCCACGACAGCGGGGGAGCCAAAAACATTCAGTACTTC,CASSHDSGGAKNIQYF
.,TRBV5-1,.,TRBJ2-1,TGCGCCAGCAGCTTGGGAGCGGGTATCATCGATGAGCAGTTCTTC,CASSLGAGIIDEQFF
TRBD1,TRBV18,.,TRBJ1-2,TGTGCCAGCTCTTCTACAGGGGGGGATGGCTACACCTTC,CASSSTGGDGYTF
.,TRBV18,few,TRBJ1-1,TGTGCCAGCTCACCGGGGTTGAACACTGAAGCTTTCTTT,CASSPGLNTEAFF
.,TRBV29-1,once,TRBJ1-1,TGCAGCGCGAGAACAGGGCCGAACACTGAAGCTTTCTTT,CSARTGPNTEAFF
TRBD1,TRBV27,many,TRBJ1-5,TGTGCCAGCAGTCTACCGGGACAGGGGGTACATTTT,CASSLPGQGVHF
.,TRBV5-1,few,TRBJ2-7,TGCGCCAGCAGCGTGGTACAGGGAAGGGGCGAGCAGTACTTC,CASSVVQGRGEQYF
.,TRBV2,once,TRBJ2-2,TGTGCCAGCAGTCTCGCCAAGGGGGGGAACACCGGGGAGCTGTTTTTT,CASSLAKGGNTGELFF
.,TRBV11-1,.,TRBJ1-1,TGTGCCAGCAGCCCGAGGGCCCAGGGCGTAGCTTTCTTT,CASSPRAQGVAFF
.,TRBV11-3,.,TRBJ2-3,TGTGCCAGCAGCTTAAGGGCCACAGATACGCAGTATTTT,CASSLRATDTQYF
.,TRBV15,once,TRBJ2-1,TGTGCCACCAGCAGAGACCGCAATGAGCAGTTCTTC,CATSRDRNEQFF
.,TRBV19,.,TRBJ1-3,TGTGCCAGTAGTATTTTTTCCGCAAGGACACCCGGAAACACCATATATTTT,CASSIFSARTPGNTIYF
.,TRBV7-2,.,TRBJ2-7,TGTGCCAGCAGCGGACCAGGGGGAGGCGAGCAGTACTTC,CASSGPGGGEQYF
.,TRBV28,many,TRBJ2-1,TGTGCCAGCACCCAACCCCTTAGCGGAGGTTACAATGAGCAGTTCTTC,CASTQPLSGGYNEQFF
.,TRBV4-2,few,TRBJ2-4,TGTGCCAGCAGCCAAGAACGGTTCGGTCTCAACAAAAACATTCAGTACTTC,CASSQERFGLNKNIQYF
.,TRBV9,.,TRBJ2-3,TGTGCCAGCAGCGTAGCCCCGCAGGGTACAGATACGCAGTATTTT,CASSVAPQGTDTQYF
.,TRBV28,few,TRBJ1-5,TGTGCCAGCAGTTTATCCTACAGGGCTCAGCCCCAGCATTTT,CASSLSYRAQPQHF